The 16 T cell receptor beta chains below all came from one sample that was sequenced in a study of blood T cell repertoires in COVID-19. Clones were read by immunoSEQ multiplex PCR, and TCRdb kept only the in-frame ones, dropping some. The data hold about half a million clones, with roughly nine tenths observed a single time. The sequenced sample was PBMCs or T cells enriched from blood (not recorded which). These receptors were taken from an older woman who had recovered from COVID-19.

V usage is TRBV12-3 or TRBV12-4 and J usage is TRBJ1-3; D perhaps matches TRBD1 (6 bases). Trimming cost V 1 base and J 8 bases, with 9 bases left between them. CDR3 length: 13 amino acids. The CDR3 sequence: CASSLDRAHTIYF. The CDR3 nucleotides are TGTGCCAGCAGTTTAGACAGGGCCCACACCATATATTTT.

Here the CDR3 reads CAGGRTGVGNTIYF. DNA for the CDR3: TGTGCCGGAGGCCGGACAGGGGTTGGTAACACCATATATTTT. The chain links TRBV30 to TRBJ1-3; 9 bases are a match to TRBD1. This CDR3 comprises 14 residues. The J segment lost 7 bases and the V segment lost 8 bases, leaving 12 bases of the junction unmatched. Per germline, CDR1 GTSNPN and CDR2 SVGIG (reference sequence).

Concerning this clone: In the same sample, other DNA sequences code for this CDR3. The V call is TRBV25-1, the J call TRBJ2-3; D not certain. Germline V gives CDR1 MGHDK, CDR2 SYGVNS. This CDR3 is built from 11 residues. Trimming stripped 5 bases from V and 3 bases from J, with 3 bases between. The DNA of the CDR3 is TGTGCCAGCAGTCTTACAGATACGCAGTATTTT. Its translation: CASSLTDTQYF.

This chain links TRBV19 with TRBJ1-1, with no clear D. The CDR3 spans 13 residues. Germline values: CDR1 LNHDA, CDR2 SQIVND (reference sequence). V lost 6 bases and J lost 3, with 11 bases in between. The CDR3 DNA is TGTGCCAGTAGATTTCTTGCGGACACTGAAGCTTTCTTT. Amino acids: CASRFLADTEAFF.

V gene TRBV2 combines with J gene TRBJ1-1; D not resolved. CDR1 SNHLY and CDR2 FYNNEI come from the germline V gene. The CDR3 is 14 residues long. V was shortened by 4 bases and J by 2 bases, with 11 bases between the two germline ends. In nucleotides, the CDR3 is TGTGCCAGCAGTGCCACCGGGGAAAACACTGAAGCTTTCTTT. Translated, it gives CASSATGENTEAFF.

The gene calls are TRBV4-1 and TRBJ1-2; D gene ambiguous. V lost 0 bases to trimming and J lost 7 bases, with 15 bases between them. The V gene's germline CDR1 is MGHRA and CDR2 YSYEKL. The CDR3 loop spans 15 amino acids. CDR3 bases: TGCGCCAGCAGCCAAGAAGCGGCAGACCGAAGTGGCTACACCTTC. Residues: CASSQEAADRSGYTF.

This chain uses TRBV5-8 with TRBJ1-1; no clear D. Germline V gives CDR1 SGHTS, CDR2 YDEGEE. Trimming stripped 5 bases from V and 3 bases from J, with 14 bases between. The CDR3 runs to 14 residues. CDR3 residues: CASRAGLGYTEAFF. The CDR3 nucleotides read TGTGCCAGCAGAGCGGGTTTGGGGTACACTGAAGCTTTCTTT. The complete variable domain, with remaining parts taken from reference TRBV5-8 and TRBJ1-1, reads EAGVTQSPTHLIKTRGQQATLRCSPISGHTSVYWYQQALGLGLQFLLWYDEGEERNRGNFPPRFSGRQFPNYSSELNVNALELEDSALYLCASRAGLGYTEAFFGQGTRLTVV.

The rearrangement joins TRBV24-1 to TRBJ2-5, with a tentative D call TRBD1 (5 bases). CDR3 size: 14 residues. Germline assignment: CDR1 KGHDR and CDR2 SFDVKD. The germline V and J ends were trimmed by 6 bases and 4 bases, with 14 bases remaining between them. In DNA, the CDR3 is TGTGCCACCAGTCCAGGGATTGGTGGAGAGACCCAGTACTTC. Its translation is CATSPGIGGETQYF.

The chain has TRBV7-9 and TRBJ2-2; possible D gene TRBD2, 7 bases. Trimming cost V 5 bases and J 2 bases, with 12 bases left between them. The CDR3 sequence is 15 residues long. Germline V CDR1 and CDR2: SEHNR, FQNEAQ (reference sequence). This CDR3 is CASSGGAKNTGELFF. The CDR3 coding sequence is TGTGCCAGCAGCGGGGGGGCGAAAAACACCGGGGAGCTGTTTTTT.

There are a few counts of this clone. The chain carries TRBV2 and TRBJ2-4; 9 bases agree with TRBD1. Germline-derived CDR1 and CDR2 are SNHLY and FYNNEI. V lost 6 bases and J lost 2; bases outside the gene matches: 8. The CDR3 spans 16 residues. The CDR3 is CASSQGDRASKNIQYF. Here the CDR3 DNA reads TGTGCCAGCAGCCAAGGGGACAGGGCCTCCAAAAACATTCAGTACTTC.

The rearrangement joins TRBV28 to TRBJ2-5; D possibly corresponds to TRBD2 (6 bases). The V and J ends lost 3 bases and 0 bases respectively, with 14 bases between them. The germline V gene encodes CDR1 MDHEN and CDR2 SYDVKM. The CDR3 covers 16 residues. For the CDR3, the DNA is TGTGCCAGCAGTTTGCCGGGTCGGGGGTACCAAGAGACCCAGTACTTC. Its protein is CASSLPGRGYQETQYF. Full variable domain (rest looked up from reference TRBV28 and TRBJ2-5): DVKVTQSSRYLVKRTGEKVFLECVQDMDHENMFWYRQDPGLGLRLIYFSYDVKMKEKGDIPEGYSVSREKKERFSLILESASTNQTSMYLCASSLPGRGYQETQYFGPGTRLLVL.

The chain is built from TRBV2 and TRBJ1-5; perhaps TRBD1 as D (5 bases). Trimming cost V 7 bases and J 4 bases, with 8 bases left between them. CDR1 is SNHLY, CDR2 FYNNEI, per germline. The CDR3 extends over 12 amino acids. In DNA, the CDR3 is TGTGCCAGCAAGCGGGGGAATCAGCCCCAGCATTTT. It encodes CASKRGNQPQHF.

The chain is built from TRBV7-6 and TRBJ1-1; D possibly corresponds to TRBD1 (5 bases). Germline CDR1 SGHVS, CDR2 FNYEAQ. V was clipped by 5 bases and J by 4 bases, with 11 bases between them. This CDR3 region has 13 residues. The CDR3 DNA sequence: TGTGCCAGCAGCGCCACCGACAGCACTGAAGCTTTCTTT. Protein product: CASSATDSTEAFF.

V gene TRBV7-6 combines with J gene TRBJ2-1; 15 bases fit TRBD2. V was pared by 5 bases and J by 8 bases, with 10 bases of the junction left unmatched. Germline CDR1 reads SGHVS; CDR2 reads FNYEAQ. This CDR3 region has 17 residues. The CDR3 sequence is CASSRPGLAGGPYEQFF. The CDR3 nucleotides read TGTGCCAGCAGCCGACCCGGACTAGCGGGGGGGCCATATGAGCAGTTCTTC.

The CDR3 DNA follows: TGCGCCAGCAGCTTTGACAGTAACCCCTCCTACGAGCAGTACTTC. This codes for CASSFDSNPSYEQYF. The chain uses TRBV5-1 and TRBJ2-7, with a weak D call TRBD1 (5 bases). Germline V gene lookup returns CDR1 SGHRS and CDR2 YFSETQ. V lost 2 bases to trimming and J lost 0 bases, with 12 bases between them. This CDR3 contains 15 residues.

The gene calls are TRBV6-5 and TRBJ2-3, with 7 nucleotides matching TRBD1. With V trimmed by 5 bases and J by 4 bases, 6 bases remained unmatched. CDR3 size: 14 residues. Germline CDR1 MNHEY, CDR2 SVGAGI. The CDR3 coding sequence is TGTGCCAGCAGTATTCGACAGGGTGCAGATACGCAGTATTTT. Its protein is CASSIRQGADTQYF.